This TCR beta chain was captured in a study of T cell repertoires in cytomegalovirus infection. On the study more broadly: HLA-C-restricted CMV epitopes, recently identified, and well-studied HLA-B-restricted ones were used by the study. Public TCR beta signatures marked donors with CMV infection and the matching HLA.

Study outcomes and limitations: Totalled public TCR beta family frequency picked out people who carried CMV plus the relevant HLA. The ex vivo response was dominated by HLA-C-restricted CMV-specific TCR beta clonotypes.

CDR3 length equals 14 residues. Germline-derived CDR1 and CDR2 are SGHVS and FNYEAQ. V was pared by 5 bases and J by 2 bases, with 3 bases of the junction left unmatched. TCRdb called the reads again in MiXCR, with one record for every CDR3 protein. The sample consists of around 230,000 distinct CDR3 sequences, approximately 40% of them appearing once. About this clonotype: No antigen is known for it.

The chain uses TRBV7-6 and TRBJ1-2; 9 bases agree with TRBD1. This TCR was sampled from a human donor in good health (CMV status not recorded). Some clones in this sample may be carry-over from other donors' samples. The material sequenced was CD8+ T cells from cultured PBMCs, taken from culture after CMV antigen stimulation. The CDR3 region is CASSPTGGNYGYTF. The CDR3 region has the DNA TGTGCCAGCAGCCCGACAGGGGGAAACTATGGCTACACCTTC.